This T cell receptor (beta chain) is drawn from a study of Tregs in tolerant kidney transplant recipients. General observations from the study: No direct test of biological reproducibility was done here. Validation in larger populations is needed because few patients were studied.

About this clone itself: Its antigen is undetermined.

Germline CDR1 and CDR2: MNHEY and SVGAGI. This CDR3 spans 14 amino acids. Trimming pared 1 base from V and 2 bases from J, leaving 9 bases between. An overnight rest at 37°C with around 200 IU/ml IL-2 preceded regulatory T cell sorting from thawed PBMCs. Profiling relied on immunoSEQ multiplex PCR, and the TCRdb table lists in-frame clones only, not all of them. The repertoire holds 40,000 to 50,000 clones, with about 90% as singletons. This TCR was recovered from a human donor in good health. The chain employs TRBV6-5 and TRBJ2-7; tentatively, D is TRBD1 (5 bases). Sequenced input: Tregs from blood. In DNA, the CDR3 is TGTGCCAGCAGTTACTTGCCAGGGACCTACGAGCAGTACTTC. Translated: CASSYLPGTYEQYF.